One sample yielded the 32 T cell receptor beta chains listed below, sequenced in a study of T-cell memory formation after mild COVID-19. TCRdb fed the 5' RACE reads into MiXCR, producing one record per CDR3 protein. The sample holds 120,000 to 150,000 distinct CDR3 sequences, 15% to 20% seen once. The sequenced material came from PBMCs or a T cell subset sorted from them (not recorded which). Source of these receptors: an adult woman who had mild COVID-19 (a few samples of this study predate the infection). Cell type and time point are not known.

This clonotype appeared a few times. V is TRBV7-8 and J is TRBJ2-7; 8 nucleotides line up with TRBD1. This CDR3 spans 13 amino acids. Germline V lookup: CDR1 SGHVS, CDR2 FQNEAQ. V lost 3 bases, J lost 6 bases, and 4 bases stayed unmatched. The CDR3 nucleotides are TGTGCCAGCAGCTTGCCAGGGGGCGGCGAGCAGTACTTC. Its protein product is CASSLPGGGEQYF.

The chain employs TRBV6-5 and TRBJ2-1; 11 bases line up with TRBD2. The germline V gene encodes CDR1 MNHEY and CDR2 SVGAGI. This CDR3 comprises 15 residues. Germline trimming cut 6 bases from V and 5 bases from J; bases unmatched to any gene: 6. CDR3 amino acids: CASRPLAGGHNEQFF. In DNA form, the CDR3 reads TGTGCCAGCAGACCCCTAGCGGGGGGACACAATGAGCAGTTCTTC.

This clonotype appeared a single time. The chain recombines TRBV29-1 with TRBJ2-1; TRBD1 is a possible D gene (6 bases). CDR1 is SQVTM, CDR2 ANQGSEA, per germline. V lost 6 bases, J lost 4 bases, and 13 bases lay in between. The CDR3 is 13 amino acids. CDR3 sequence (DNA): TGCAGCGTCTCATGGACAGCTTACAATGAGCAGTTCTTC. Translating it yields CSVSWTAYNEQFF.

This clonotype was detected a few times. The V call is TRBV12-3 or TRBV12-4, the J call TRBJ1-1; a possible D gene is TRBD1 (6 bases). The CDR3 length is 18 residues. The V end was cut by 7 bases, the J end by 5 bases, with 29 bases between. CDR3 DNA sequence: TGTGCCAGCATCCCGAGACGAAGACAGGCGATCGAAAGGACTGAAGCTTTCTTT. It yields the protein CASIPRRRQAIERTEAFF.

In this sample, this clonotype turned up a few times. V is TRBV7-6 and J is TRBJ2-7; TRBD2 matches at 8 bases. The V segment lost 3 bases and the J segment 3 bases; nucleotides outside the gene matches: 4. The length of the CDR3 is 14 residues. CDR1 is SGHVS, CDR2 FNYEAQ, per germline. CDR3 DNA: TGTGCCAGCAGCTTTGCGGGGGGCATCTACGAGCAGTACTTC. Its protein is CASSFAGGIYEQYF.

The genes are TRBV25-1 and TRBJ2-6; the D gene is possibly TRBD1 (6 bases). The germline V gene encodes CDR1 MGHDK and CDR2 SYGVNS. Trimming removed 1 base from V and 2 bases from J, with 6 bases in between. This CDR3 has 15 residues. CDR3: CASSESGAGANVLTF. DNA for the CDR3: TGTGCCAGCAGTGAATCAGGGGCTGGGGCCAACGTCCTGACTTTC. The entire variable domain, with the rest obtained from reference TRBV25-1 and TRBJ2-6, is as follows: EADIYQTPRYLVIGTGKKITLECSQTMGHDKMYWYQQDPGMELHLIHYSYGVNSTEKGDLSSESTVSRIRTEHFPLTLESARPSHTSQYLCASSESGAGANVLTFGAGSRLTVL.

The genes are TRBV24-1 and TRBJ2-1, with 7 bases identical to TRBD2. The trim removed 8 bases at V and 3 bases at J, leaving 3 bases unmatched. The CDR3 is 13 residues long. Germline V gene sequence: CDR1 KGHDR, CDR2 SFDVKD. The CDR3 region has the DNA TGTGCCACCAAGGGAGGGCACTACAATGAGCAGTTCTTC. Encoded protein: CATKGGHYNEQFF.

In this sample, this clonotype turned up once. The CDR3 spells CASRPPDRIHGYTF. The CDR3 DNA follows: TGTGCCAGCAGACCCCCTGACAGGATCCATGGCTACACCTTC. The rearrangement links TRBV6-2 or TRBV6-3 to TRBJ1-2; tentatively, D is TRBD1 (6 bases). Trimming stripped 6 bases from V and 6 bases from J, with 17 bases between. Germline lookup yields CDR1 MNHEY and CDR2 SVGEGT. The CDR3 is 14 amino acids.

This clonotype was seen a few times. J is TRBJ2-3 and V is TRBV10-3; D unclear. The CDR3 is made up of 13 amino acids. Germline-derived CDR1 and CDR2 are ENHRY and SYGVKD. V dropped 2 bases and J dropped 5 bases, with 8 bases sitting between them. DNA of the CDR3: TGTGCCATCAGTGAGCCGAACAGAGATACGCAGTATTTT. Translating it yields CAISEPNRDTQYF.

The table lists this clonotype with a few counts. This sequence joins TRBV29-1 and TRBJ1-1; D ambiguous. Trimming took 4 bases from V and 0 from J, leaving 3 bases between them. The V gene's germline CDR1 is SQVTM and CDR2 ANQGSEA. The CDR3 totals 11 residues. In DNA, the CDR3 is TGCAGCGTTGCCATGAACACTGAAGCTTTCTTT. It yields the protein CSVAMNTEAFF.

The chain couples TRBV7-9 to TRBJ1-2; D remains unclear. With 10 bases removed from V and 4 bases from J, the gap between germline ends came to 25 bases. The CDR3 totals 16 residues. The germline V gene has CDR1 SEHNR and CDR2 FQNEAQ (reference sequence). The CDR3 loop is CAIAPPGRPLSYGYTF. For the CDR3, the DNA is TGTGCCATCGCGCCCCCCGGCAGGCCTTTGAGCTATGGCTACACCTTC.

This clonotype was seen a few times. The chain couples TRBV7-8 to TRBJ1-5; D is unclear. The CDR3 totals 15 residues. Trimming left V 5 bases short and J 7 bases short, with 18 bases between. Germline V CDR1 and CDR2: SGHVS, FQNEAQ. The CDR3 spells CASSLRRLEEQPQHF. The CDR3, as DNA: TGTGCCAGCAGCCTACGTCGCCTCGAGGAACAGCCCCAGCATTTT.

This clonotype has more than one count but fewer than ten. The chain has TRBV20-1 and TRBJ1-6; 7 bases align to TRBD1. CDR3 length: 16 residues. The junction had 7 bases not matched to a gene; V was cut back by 0 bases and J by 5 bases. From germline, CDR1 is DFQATT and CDR2 SNEGSKA (reference sequence). The CDR3 loop reads CSARDMQGGHNSPLHF. CDR3 nucleotide sequence: TGCAGTGCTAGAGATATGCAGGGGGGGCATAATTCACCCCTCCACTTT.

V gene TRBV7-2 combines with J gene TRBJ2-5; unclear D gene. The CDR3 spans 13 residues. With 3 bases removed from V and 1 base from J, the gap between germline ends came to 6 bases. Germline V CDR1 and CDR2: SGHTA, FQGNSA. The CDR3 protein is CASSFGLQETQYF. CDR3 bases: TGTGCCAGCAGCTTTGGGCTCCAAGAGACCCAGTACTTC.

The V and J genes are TRBV20-1 and TRBJ2-7; D not certain. Trimming took off 1 base at V and 0 bases at J, with 4 bases between the two ends. CDR1 is DFQATT and CDR2 is SNEGSKA in the germline V gene (reference sequence). The CDR3 contains 12 residues. The CDR3 loop is CSARGYSYEQYF. CDR3 in DNA: TGCAGTGCTAGAGGATACTCCTACGAGCAGTACTTC.

This clonotype was detected a few times. The V gene is TRBV7-3, the J gene TRBJ2-3, with a possible D match to TRBD2 (5 bases). The length of the CDR3 is 14 residues. Germline CDR1 SGHTA, CDR2 FQGTGA. The V gene lost 6 bases and the J gene lost 4 bases, with 14 bases spanning the gap. CDR3 sequence (DNA): TGTGCCAGCAGTACTAGAGGCATTCCAGATACGCAGTATTTT. The encoded protein is CASSTRGIPDTQYF.

This clonotype turned up a few times. The chain combines TRBV24-1 with TRBJ1-5; TRBD1 agrees at 8 bases. The CDR3 spans 15 residues. The J segment lost 8 bases and the V segment lost 4 bases, leaving 9 bases of the junction unmatched. Germline values: CDR1 KGHDR, CDR2 SFDVKD. CDR3 DNA: TGTGCCACCAGTGACCCGGGGACAGGTTTCGAGCCCCAGCATTTT. Translated: CATSDPGTGFEPQHF.

The chain recombines TRBV29-1 with TRBJ1-1; D perhaps matches TRBD1 (5 bases). Germline V gene lookup returns CDR1 SQVTM and CDR2 ANQGSEA. This CDR3 region has 12 residues. Trimming shortened V by 3 bases and J by 1 base, and 6 bases separated the two germline ends. The CDR3 DNA sequence: TGCAGCGTTGAGAGGGGGAACACTGAAGCTTTCTTT. This sequence encodes CSVERGNTEAFF.

This clonotype was observed a few times. The chain uses TRBV12-3 or TRBV12-4 and TRBJ2-7, with 9 bases lining up with TRBD2. This CDR3 is built from 13 residues. V shed 3 bases, J shed 9 bases, and the junction held 6 bases outside the gene matches. Here the CDR3 reads CASSFGTSQGQYF. The CDR3 bases are TGTGCCAGCAGTTTCGGGACTAGCCAAGGGCAGTACTTC.

This clonotype was picked up a small number of times. V usage is TRBV6-5 and J usage is TRBJ2-3; 7 bases are a match to TRBD2. The CDR3 has 16 amino acids. Germline V lookup: CDR1 MNHEY, CDR2 SVGAGI. J gave up 1 base and V 5 bases, and 9 bases lay outside the gene matches. CDR3 nucleotide sequence: TGTGCCAGCAGTCCACTCGGGGGGAGAGGCACAGATACGCAGTATTTT. Its protein product is CASSPLGGRGTDTQYF.

This chain links TRBV7-8 with TRBJ2-1; 7 positions agree with TRBD2. This CDR3 comprises 17 residues. Losses at the gene ends were 4 bases for V and 10 bases for J; bases not matched to a gene: 19. CDR1 SGHVS and CDR2 FQNEAQ come from the germline V gene. This CDR3 reads CASSSLVGAGVEGEQFF. The CDR3 DNA reads as TGTGCCAGCAGCTCGCTTGTAGGCGCGGGGGTAGAGGGGGAGCAGTTCTTC.

The chain links TRBV6-2 or TRBV6-3 to TRBJ2-7, with TRBD1 matching over 8 bases. Germline CDR1 and CDR2: MNHEY and SVGEGT. The CDR3 totals 16 residues. V dropped 4 bases and J dropped 5; count of bases not matched to a gene: 13. Here the CDR3 DNA reads TGTGCCAGCAGTTCTCGTCCTGCAGGGGGCCGGAACGAGCAGTACTTC. Its translation: CASSSRPAGGRNEQYF.

The J gene is TRBJ2-7, the V gene TRBV28; no firm D call. The CDR3 sequence is 12 residues long. Trimming left V 4 bases short and J 6 bases short, with 10 bases between. From germline, CDR1 is MDHEN and CDR2 SYDVKM. Written as DNA, the CDR3 is TGTGCCAGCAGTTCCTCGAATATCGAGCAGTACTTC. Its translation is CASSSSNIEQYF. The full variable domain, its missing parts supplied by reference TRBV28 and TRBJ2-7, is DVKVTQSSRYLVKRTGEKVFLECVQDMDHENMFWYRQDPGLGLRLIYFSYDVKMKEKGDIPEGYSVSREKKERFSLILESASTNQTSMYLCASSSSNIEQYFGPGTRLTVT.

This clonotype was found a few times. The CDR3 region is CASRAYQLHPDYGYTF. For the CDR3, the DNA is TGTGCCAGCCGAGCCTACCAACTACACCCGGACTATGGCTACACCTTC. The chain recombines TRBV7-6 with TRBJ1-2; D call uncertain. This CDR3 spans 16 amino acids. The ends were cut back, 8 bases at V and 3 bases at J, with 22 bases in the middle. CDR1 and CDR2 (germline): SGHVS, FNYEAQ. The full variable domain, completed using reference TRBV7-6 and TRBJ1-2, is GAGVSQSPRYKVTKRGQDVALRCDPISGHVSLYWYRQALGQGPEFLTYFNYEAQQDKSGLPNDRFSAERPEGSISTLTIQRTEQRDSAMYRCASRAYQLHPDYGYTFGSGTRLTVV.

The V gene is TRBV2, the J gene TRBJ2-3; 8 nucleotides match TRBD2. CDR1 is SNHLY, CDR2 FYNNEI, per germline. The CDR3 is 16 amino acids. The V gene end was trimmed by 3 bases and the J gene end by 2 bases; junction bases not matched to a gene: 7. The CDR3 is CASSDGLAGDTDTQYF. The CDR3 DNA is TGTGCCAGCAGTGATGGACTAGCAGGAGACACAGATACGCAGTATTTT.

This clonotype was recorded a few times. J is TRBJ2-2 and V is TRBV24-1, with TRBD1 identical over 9 bases. There are 14 residues in the CDR3. CDR1 KGHDR and CDR2 SFDVKD come from the germline V gene. J lost 1 base, V lost 7 bases, and 0 bases had no gene match. CDR3 DNA: TGTGCCACCAGGGGACAGGGGAACACCGGGGAGCTGTTTTTT. Encoded protein: CATRGQGNTGELFF.

CDR3 residues: CATSREPMPTGELFF. CDR3 DNA sequence: TGTGCCACCAGCAGAGAACCCATGCCCACCGGGGAGCTGTTTTTT. The chain is built from TRBV15 and TRBJ2-2; no firm D call. Looked up from germline, CDR1 is LNHNV and CDR2 is YYDKDF (reference sequence). Deletions cut 0 bases from V and 4 bases from J, with 9 bases between. The length of the CDR3 is 15 residues.

The chain links TRBV7-9 to TRBJ1-4; D may be TRBD1 (5 bases). In germline, CDR1 is SEHNR, CDR2 FQNEAQ (reference sequence). The CDR3 is 15 residues long. The V gene lost 2 bases and the J gene lost 5 bases, with 12 bases spanning the gap. The CDR3 DNA reads as TGTGCCAGCAGCTTATCCGGGACTCCGAATGAAAAACTGTTTTTT. As protein: CASSLSGTPNEKLFF.

This chain uses TRBV5-5 with TRBJ2-5; unclear D gene. With 2 bases removed from V and 1 base from J, the gap between germline ends came to 9 bases. CDR3 length: 14 amino acids. Germline V CDR1 and CDR2: SGHKS, YYEKEE (reference sequence). CDR3 protein: CASSFVRSQETQYF. The CDR3 coding sequence is TGTGCCAGCAGCTTTGTCAGGAGCCAAGAGACCCAGTACTTC. Using reference TRBV5-5 and TRBJ2-5 for the parts outside the CDR3, the full variable domain is DAGVTQSPTHLIKTRGQQVTLRCSPISGHKSVSWYQQVLGQGPQFIFQYYEKEERGRGNFPDRFSARQFPNYSSELNVNALLLGDSALYLCASSFVRSQETQYFGPGTRLLVL.

The chain joins TRBV6-5 to TRBJ1-5, with 7 positions matching TRBD1. The CDR3 has 13 residues. V gave up 5 bases and J gave up 16 bases; unmatched junction bases: 14. From germline, CDR1 is MNHEY and CDR2 SVGAGI. The CDR3 coding sequence is TGTGCCAGCAGTCCGACTTACCGGGACAGACAACATTTT. Translated, it gives CASSPTYRDRQHF.

This clonotype was seen more than once but under ten times. V and J are TRBV3-1 and TRBJ1-1; D might be TRBD1 (5 bases). Germline V CDR1 and CDR2: LGHDT, YNNKEL (reference sequence). With 2 bases removed from V and 10 bases from J, the gap between germline ends came to 20 bases. The CDR3 spans 15 residues. CDR3 sequence reads: CASSQQYDSRTRAFF. The CDR3, as DNA: TGTGCCAGCAGCCAACAATACGACAGCCGCACACGAGCTTTCTTT.

The gene calls are TRBV5-1 and TRBJ1-1, with unresolved D. The CDR3 covers 16 residues. Trimming left V 1 base short and J 5 bases short, with 18 bases between. Germline V gene data show CDR1 as SGHRS and CDR2 as YFSETQ. The CDR3 coding sequence is TGCGCCAGCAGCTTGAGACTGACCCCCTCGGGAACTGAAGCTTTCTTT. This translates into CASSLRLTPSGTEAFF. Full variable domain (missing parts from reference TRBV5-1 and TRBJ1-1): KAGVTQTPRYLIKTRGQQVTLSCSPISGHRSVSWYQQTPGQGLQFLFEYFSETQRNKGNFPGRFSGRQFSNSRSEMNVSTLELGDSALYLCASSLRLTPSGTEAFFGQGTRLTVV.